This T cell receptor beta chain was sequenced during a study of regulatory T cells in long-lasting Graves disease. Time point described: newly diagnosed GD, antithyroid drugs for less than 3 months. There was RNA extracted from PBMCs, and the TCR library was made from it. This clonotype was observed a handful of times. Its antigen is not identified. HTBI primers from iRepertoire and Arm-PCR of CDR3 regions yielded the TCR beta libraries. TCRdb analysed the multiplex PCR reads with MiXCR anew, one entry per CDR3 protein. The table lists hundreds of thousands of distinct CDR3 sequences, about 14% of them singletons. Per germline, CDR1 MGHRA and CDR2 YSYEKL. The CDR3 loop spans 15 amino acids. V shed 4 bases and J 5 bases; nucleotides not matched to a gene: 10. General study points: Limited sample numbers may have lowered accuracy.

The same sample was also used in a study of T cells in Graves' hyperthyroidism and ophthalmopathy.

The sequencing here drew on peripheral blood mononuclear cells (PBMCs), taken at new diagnosis, from a patient treated with antithyroid drugs. This clonotype was obtained from a man aged 25-40 years with Graves disease. The V gene is TRBV4-1, the J gene TRBJ2-5; 7 positions match TRBD2. CDR3 protein: CASSRSGSGAETQYF. In nucleotides, the CDR3 is TGCGCCAGCAGCCGGTCAGGGAGCGGGGCGGAGACCCAGTACTTC.